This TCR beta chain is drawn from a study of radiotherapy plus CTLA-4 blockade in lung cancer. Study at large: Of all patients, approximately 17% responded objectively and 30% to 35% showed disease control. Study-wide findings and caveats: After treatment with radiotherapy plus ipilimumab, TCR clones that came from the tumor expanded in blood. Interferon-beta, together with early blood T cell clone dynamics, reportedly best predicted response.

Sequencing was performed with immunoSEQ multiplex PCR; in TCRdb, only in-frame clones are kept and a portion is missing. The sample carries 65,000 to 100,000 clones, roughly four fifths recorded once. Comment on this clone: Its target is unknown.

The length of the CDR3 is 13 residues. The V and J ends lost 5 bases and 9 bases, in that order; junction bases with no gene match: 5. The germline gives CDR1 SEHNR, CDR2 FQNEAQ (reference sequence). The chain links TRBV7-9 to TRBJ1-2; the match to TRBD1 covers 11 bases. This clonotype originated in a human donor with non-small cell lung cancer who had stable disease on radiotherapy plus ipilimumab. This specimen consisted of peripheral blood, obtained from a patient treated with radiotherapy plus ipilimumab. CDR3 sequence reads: CASSRTGGESYTF. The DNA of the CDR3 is TGTGCCAGCAGCCGGACAGGGGGCGAGAGCTACACCTTC. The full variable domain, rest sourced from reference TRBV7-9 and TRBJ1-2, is DTGVSQNPRHKITKRGQNVTFRCDPISEHNRLYWYRQTLGQGPEFLTYFQNEAQLEKSRLLSDRFSAERPKGSFSTLEIQRTEQGDSAMYLCASSRTGGESYTFGSGTRLTVV.